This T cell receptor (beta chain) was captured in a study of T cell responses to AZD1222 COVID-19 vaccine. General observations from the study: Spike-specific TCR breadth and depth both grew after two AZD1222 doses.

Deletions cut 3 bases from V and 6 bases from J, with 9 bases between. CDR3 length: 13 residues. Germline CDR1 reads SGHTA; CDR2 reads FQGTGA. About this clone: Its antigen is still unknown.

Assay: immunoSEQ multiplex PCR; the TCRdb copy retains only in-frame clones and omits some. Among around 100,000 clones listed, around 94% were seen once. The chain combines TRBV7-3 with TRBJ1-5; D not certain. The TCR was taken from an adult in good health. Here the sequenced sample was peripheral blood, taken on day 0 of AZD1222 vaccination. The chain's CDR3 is CASSFGSGQPQHF. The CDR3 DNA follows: TGTGCCAGCAGCTTTGGCTCGGGTCAGCCCCAGCATTTT.